This record covers a single TCR beta chain. The data stem from a study of blood T cell repertoires in COVID-19. Study overall: Some COVID-19 samples were acute and others convalescent; all came from the United States, Italy and Spain.

In the study's own analysis: From reference gene primer amplification, estimates of nucleated cell counts were derived. Only in-frame clones appear in the TCRdb table, and some are missing; sequencing was by immunoSEQ multiplex PCR. The V and J calls and clone size come from that table; D and trimming were worked out from the DNA. The sample has a few hundred thousand clones, more than 75% seen once; the top ten hold 10%. Per germline, CDR1 SGHAT and CDR2 FQNNGV. The CDR3 has 15 residues. Trimming removed 5 bases from V and 7 bases from J; junction bases left unmatched: 3. The TCR originated in a woman younger than 35 who had recovered from COVID-19. What was sequenced was PBMCs or T cells enriched from blood (not recorded which). The chain carries TRBV11-2 and TRBJ2-1; 15 bases map to TRBD2. CDR3: CASSRGLAGGNEQFF. CDR3 sequence (DNA): TGTGCCAGCAGCCGCGGACTAGCGGGAGGGAATGAGCAGTTCTTC.